The 22 T cell receptor beta chains below all came from one sample that was sequenced in a study of T cell responses to AZD1222 COVID-19 vaccine. Sequenced by immunoSEQ multiplex PCR; TCRdb stores in-frame clones only, minus some. The sample records more than 100,000 clones, approximately 85% being singletons. The sample here was peripheral blood, taken 28 days after the second dose of the MenACWY control vaccine. These receptors all stem from an adult who received the MenACWY meningococcal vaccine as a control.

The rearrangement joins TRBV7-3 to TRBJ2-7; D uncertain. Germline V gene sequence: CDR1 SGHTA, CDR2 FQGTGA. Deletions cut 4 bases from V and 3 bases from J, with 16 bases between. The CDR3 consists of 15 residues. In DNA form, the CDR3 reads TGTGCCAGCAGCTGGGAAAGTCCTAAGCGCTACGAGCAGTACTTC. Translation gives CASSWESPKRYEQYF.

The CDR3 DNA sequence: TGTGCCAGCAGCTTAGGTCCAGGGAATCAGCCCCAGCATTTT. This sequence encodes CASSLGPGNQPQHF. This chain connects TRBV11-2 to TRBJ1-5; a weak D match, TRBD1 (5 bases). Trimming removed 1 base from V and 4 bases from J, with 8 bases in between. The CDR3 consists of 14 residues. Germline V gene sequence: CDR1 SGHAT, CDR2 FQNNGV.

The chain is built from TRBV28 and TRBJ2-5, with D unresolved. V lost 4 bases to trimming and J lost 4 bases, with 10 bases between them. Looked up from germline, CDR1 is MDHEN and CDR2 is SYDVKM. The CDR3 length is 13 residues. The CDR3 region has the DNA TGTGCCAGCAGTTGGACCACCCGAGAGACCCAGTACTTC. This encodes CASSWTTRETQYF.

This clone was seen a few times. The chain carries TRBV7-2 and TRBJ2-7, with 8 nucleotides matching TRBD2. The CDR3 is 16 amino acids. The germline gives CDR1 SGHTA, CDR2 FQGNSA. Trimming at V came to 5 bases and at J to 0 bases, leaving 9 bases not matched to a gene. The CDR3 nucleotides read TGTGCCAGCAGCCGGACTAGCCCATCGAGCTCCTACGAGCAGTACTTC. It codes for CASSRTSPSSSYEQYF. The whole variable domain, remainder taken from reference TRBV7-2 and TRBJ2-7, is GAGVSQSPSNKVTEKGKDVELRCDPISGHTALYWYRQSLGQGLEFLIYFQGNSAPDKSGLPSDRFSAERTGGSVSTLTIQRTQQEDSAVYLCASSRTSPSSSYEQYFGPGTRLTVT.

The chain employs TRBV5-6 and TRBJ2-2; maybe TRBD1 (6 bases). The V end was cut by 4 bases, the J end by 4 bases, with 11 bases between. CDR1 SGHDT and CDR2 YYEEEE come from the germline V gene. The CDR3 contains 14 residues. The CDR3 protein is CASSHIQGTGELFF. CDR3 nucleotides: TGTGCCAGCAGCCATATACAGGGCACCGGGGAGCTGTTTTTT.

This clone has a single count. The chain combines TRBV4-2 with TRBJ2-1; TRBD2 might be the D (6 bases). The CDR3 totals 16 residues. V shed 0 bases and J shed 10 bases, with 19 bases lying between them. Germline assignment: CDR1 LGHNA and CDR2 YNFKEQ. DNA of the CDR3: TGTGCCAGCAGCCAAGATCGCAGCGGAGTGGGGAGGGAGCAGTTCTTC. Translating it yields CASSQDRSGVGREQFF.

CDR3 sequence: CASSLALGASGYTF. CDR3 in DNA: TGTGCCAGCAGCTTGGCCCTGGGGGCGAGTGGCTACACCTTC. The chain combines TRBV5-6 with TRBJ1-2; D is possibly TRBD1 (6 bases). Deletions cut 0 bases from V and 7 bases from J, with 13 bases between. From germline, CDR1 is SGHDT and CDR2 YYEEEE. The CDR3 has 14 amino acids.

V is TRBV11-2 and J is TRBJ2-4; possibly TRBD1 for D (5 bases). The CDR3 consists of 15 residues. The V end lost 1 base, the J end lost 6 bases, and 13 bases lay between the germline ends. Germline V gives CDR1 SGHAT, CDR2 FQNNGV. The CDR3 region has the DNA TGTGCCAGCAGCTTAGCGCAGGGTTTGGTAAACATTCAGTACTTC. It yields the protein CASSLAQGLVNIQYF.

V and J are TRBV18 and TRBJ1-4; 11 bases agree with TRBD1. Unmatched junction bases numbered 5, after V lost 5 bases and J lost 3 bases. The CDR3 covers 16 residues. Germline V lookup: CDR1 KGHSH, CDR2 LQKENI. The CDR3 DNA is TGTGCCAGCTCATTCGGACAGGGGGCGGCTAATGAAAAACTGTTTTTT. It codes for CASSFGQGAANEKLFF.

CDR3 sequence: CASSPSGGAGETQYF. The CDR3 coding sequence is TGTGCCAGCAGCCCAAGCGGGGGGGCCGGGGAGACCCAGTACTTC. This chain joins TRBV5-4 and TRBJ2-5, with TRBD2 matching 10 bases. CDR3 length: 15 residues. J lost 5 bases, V lost 4 bases, and 8 bases had no gene match. Looked up from germline, CDR1 is SGHNT and CDR2 is YYREEE (reference sequence).

The chain couples TRBV5-4 to TRBJ1-6; TRBD1 matches 10 bases. The CDR3 is made up of 16 amino acids. Germline trimming cut 4 bases from V and 6 bases from J; bases unmatched to any gene: 7. Germline V gene data show CDR1 as SGHNT and CDR2 as YYREEE (reference sequence). The CDR3 region is CASSPAGTGANSPLHF. CDR3 in DNA: TGTGCCAGCAGCCCAGCCGGGACAGGGGCTAATTCACCCCTCCACTTT.

The chain has TRBV7-3 and TRBJ2-3; TRBD2 matches 15 bases. Germline CDR1 SGHTA, CDR2 FQGTGA. Losses at the gene ends were 1 base for V and 6 bases for J; bases not matched to a gene: 11. The CDR3 sequence is 19 residues long. The CDR3 DNA follows: TGTGCCAGCAGCTTAAAGGGAGGGGGACTAGCGGGAGGTGGCGATACGCAGTATTTT. Protein: CASSLKGGGLAGGGDTQYF.

This clone occurred once. The gene calls are TRBV23-1 and TRBJ1-5; weak D call: TRBD1 (5 bases). TRBV23-1 is filed as an ORF, its function uncertain. The V and J ends lost 10 bases and 2 bases respectively, with 15 bases between them. The CDR3 contains 14 residues. The CDR3 coding sequence is TGCGCCACCCCACGGGGGTTCGGCAATCAGCCCCAGCATTTT. Its protein is CATPRGFGNQPQHF.

This sequence joins TRBV5-4 and TRBJ1-2, with 7 bases matching TRBD1. The V gene's germline CDR1 is SGHNT and CDR2 YYREEE (reference sequence). The CDR3 length is 15 residues. The V and J ends lost 0 bases and 4 bases, in that order; junction bases with no gene match: 6. CDR3: CASSLAPGGIYGYTF. CDR3 in DNA: TGTGCCAGCAGCTTGGCCCCAGGGGGTATCTATGGCTACACCTTC.

The V and J genes are TRBV24-1 and TRBJ2-5; perhaps TRBD1 as D (5 bases). Trimming removed 7 bases from V and 5 bases from J, with 13 bases in between. Germline-derived CDR1 and CDR2 are KGHDR and SFDVKD. The CDR3 loop spans 13 amino acids. CDR3 sequence (DNA): TGTGCCACCAGCCAGGGTGGCCTGGAGACCCAGTACTTC. Translated: CATSQGGLETQYF.

The chain links TRBV5-4 to TRBJ2-2; D may correspond to TRBD1 or TRBD2 (6 bases each). CDR3 size: 16 residues. V was clipped by 2 bases and J by 4 bases, with 15 bases between them. CDR1 SGHNT and CDR2 YYREEE come from the germline V gene (reference sequence). The CDR3 reads CASSFGQGTATGELFF. DNA for the CDR3: TGTGCCAGCAGCTTTGGCCAGGGGACTGCCACCGGGGAGCTGTTTTTT.

This chain connects TRBV23-1 to TRBJ2-7; D perhaps matches TRBD2 (5 bases). TRBV23-1 carries the ORF label, with uncertain function. V shed 7 bases and J shed 7 bases, with 14 bases lying between them. The CDR3 totals 12 residues. The CDR3 bases are TGCGCCAGCAAGGTGGACTGCCGGGAGCAGTACGTC. It translates to CASKVDCREQYV.

This sequence joins TRBV29-1 and TRBJ1-5; 7 bases line up with TRBD1. This CDR3 spans 15 amino acids. The germline V gene encodes CDR1 SQVTM and CDR2 ANQGSEA. V lost 6 bases, J lost 2 bases, and 10 bases stayed unmatched. The CDR3 DNA follows: TGCAGCGTCGTGACAGGGTCGGTAGGCAATCAGCCCCAGCATTTT. As protein: CSVVTGSVGNQPQHF. Based on the CDR3 plus reference TRBV29-1 and TRBJ1-5, the full variable domain is SAVISQKPSRDICQRGTSLTIQCQVDSQVTMMFWYRQQPGQSLTLIATANQGSEATYESGFVIDKFPISRPNLTFSTLTVSNMSPEDSSIYLCSVVTGSVGNQPQHFGDGTRLSIL.

The rearrangement uses TRBV29-1 and TRBJ1-2; TRBD1 aligns across 7 bases. The CDR3 contains 14 residues. J lost 5 bases, V lost 0 bases, and 6 bases had no gene match. Germline CDR1 SQVTM, CDR2 ANQGSEA. CDR3 DNA sequence: TGCAGCGTTGAAGATCAATCCAGGGGGTATGGCTACACCTTC. This gives the protein CSVEDQSRGYGYTF.

The chain uses TRBV7-6 and TRBJ1-3, with D possibly TRBD1 on 6 matching bases. Germline CDR1 and CDR2: SGHVS and FNYEAQ. The CDR3 has 16 amino acids. Trimming removed 5 bases from V and 0 bases from J, with 14 bases in between. The CDR3 DNA sequence: TGTGCCAGCAGCGCCCTACAGGGCTACTCTGGAAACACCATATATTTT. This encodes CASSALQGYSGNTIYF.

The chain has TRBV19 and TRBJ2-2; D may be TRBD2 (6 bases). V gave up 5 bases and J gave up 6 bases, with 16 bases separating them. The CDR3 is 15 amino acids. Germline V gene sequence: CDR1 LNHDA, CDR2 SQIVND (reference sequence). CDR3 residues: CASSLRLGSAGELFF. The DNA for the CDR3 is TGTGCCAGTAGTTTGCGACTAGGTAGCGCCGGGGAGCTGTTTTTT.

The chain links TRBV19 to TRBJ1-1; D unclear. V was shortened by 1 base and J by 8 bases, with 11 bases between the two germline ends. The germline CDR1 and CDR2 sequences are LNHDA and SQIVND (reference sequence). CDR3 length: 13 amino acids. Here the CDR3 DNA reads TGTGCCAGTAGTATAGCGCGGGCAACAGAAGCTTTCTTT. It codes for CASSIARATEAFF.